Reported below is one TCR beta chain. Data came from immunoSEQ multiplex PCR; TCRdb stores just in-frame clones and leaves some out. The sample yields about 330,000 clones, 65% to 90% seen once. The sample comes from a study of blood T cell repertoires in COVID-19. Background on the study: Acute-phase and convalescent COVID-19 samples originated in the United States, Italy and Spain.

CDR1 and CDR2 (germline): SEHNR, FQNEAQ (reference sequence). The CDR3 sequence is 13 residues long. Trimming cost V 8 bases and J 1 base, with 11 bases left between them. The receptor was isolated from a human donor in a cohort sampled during active COVID-19. The chain employs TRBV7-9 and TRBJ1-1; D gene ambiguous. The source material was peripheral blood. CDR3 in amino acids: CASPSEGNTEAFF. The CDR3 nucleotides read TGTGCCAGCCCCTCAGAGGGGAACACTGAAGCTTTCTTT.